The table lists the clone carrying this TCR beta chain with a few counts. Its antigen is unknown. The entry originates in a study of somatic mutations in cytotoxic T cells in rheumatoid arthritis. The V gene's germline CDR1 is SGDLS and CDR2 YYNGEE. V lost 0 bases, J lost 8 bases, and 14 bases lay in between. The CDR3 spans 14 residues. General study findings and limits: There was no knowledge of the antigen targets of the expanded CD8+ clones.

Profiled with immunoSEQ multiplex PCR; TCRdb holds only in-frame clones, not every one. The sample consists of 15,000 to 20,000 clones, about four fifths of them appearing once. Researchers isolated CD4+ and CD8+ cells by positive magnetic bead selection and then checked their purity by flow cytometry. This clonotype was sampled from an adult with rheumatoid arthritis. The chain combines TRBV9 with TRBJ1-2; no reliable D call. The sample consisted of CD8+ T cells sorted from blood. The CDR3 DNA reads TGTGCCAGCAGCGTAGCTACACCCCAAGGAGGCTACACCTTC. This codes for CASSVATPQGGYTF.